This is a list of T cell receptor beta chains from one sample in a study of T cells in Graves' hyperthyroidism and ophthalmopathy. TCRdb processed the multiplex PCR reads anew with MiXCR; each CDR3 protein has one entry. The table has around 490,000 distinct CDR3 sequences, roughly 21% seen once. Sequenced input: blood. The receptors originated from a man in his forties or fifties with Graves' ophthalmopathy. The CDR3 runs from the conserved cysteine through the conserved F or W. Each record gives: clone size, D gene, J gene, V gene, CDR3 DNA, CDR3 protein. D genes are given only for firm matches. Expanded clones are given a class, and other clones once, few, many or no size at all.

>-|-|TRBJ2-3|TRBV6-1
TGTGCCAGCACGGCTCGGGGCACAGATACGCAGTATTTT
CASTARGTDTQYF
>-|-|TRBJ2-3|TRBV5-6
TGTGCCGGCAGCTTGACTGGGGGCACGCAGTATTTT
CAGSLTGGTQYF
>many|-|TRBJ2-1|TRBV2
TGTGCCACCAAAGATAGGCATGAGCAGTTCTTC
CATKDRHEQFF
>-|-|TRBJ2-3|TRBV2
TGTGCTGAGGGTCCGCCGGACACAGATACGCAGTATTTT
CAEGPPDTDTQYF
>-|TRBD2|TRBJ2-5|TRBV7-2
TGTGCCAGCAGCCGACTAGCGGGAGTGGGCGAGACCCAGTACTTC
CASSRLAGVGETQYF
>many|-|TRBJ2-1|TRBV6-1
TGTGCCAGCAGTGCCACCAGGTTCAATGAGCAGTTCTTC
CASSATRFNEQFF
>-|-|TRBJ1-1|TRBV7-9
TGTGCCAGCAGCCGGGCAGACAGCAGGGTTTCAACTTTCTTT
CASSRADSRVSTFF
>-|-|TRBJ2-7|TRBV4-3
TGCGCCAGCAGCCAAGTGTCTAGTGGGTACCCCTACGAGCAGTACTTC
CASSQVSSGYPYEQYF
>many|TRBD1|TRBJ1-1|TRBV20-1
TGCAGTGCCCCCGGAGGACAGGGAACTGAAGCTTTCTTT
CSAPGGQGTEAFF
>-|-|TRBJ1-1|TRBV6-1
TGTGCCAGCGGATTGTCCTGGGGGGCTTTCTTT
CASGLSWGAFF
>-|TRBD2|TRBJ2-7|TRBV4-1
TGCGCCAGCAGCCATGCGGGGGACCACTACGAGCAGTACTTC
CASSHAGDHYEQYF
>few|TRBD1|TRBJ1-1|TRBV12-3/TRBV12-4
TGTGCCAGCAGTTTAAGGGGGGGACAGGAAGCTTTCTTT
CASSLRGGQEAFF
>few|-|TRBJ2-1|TRBV11-2
TGTGCCAGCAGCTTAGAGCGGGACCCCTTTAGCTACAATGAGCAGTTCTTC
CASSLERDPFSYNEQFF
>-|TRBD1|TRBJ2-7|TRBV29-1
TGCAGCGTTGAAGGGACAGGTCCCTACGAGCAGTACTTC
CSVEGTGPYEQYF
>many|TRBD1|TRBJ1-1|TRBV6-1
TGTGCCAGCAGATCCACAGGGGCGGGCACTGAAGCTTTCTTT
CASRSTGAGTEAFF
>few|TRBD2|TRBJ2-3|TRBV9
TGTGCCAGCAGCGTAGTGGCGGGGGGGCTTGGAGATACGCAGTATTTT
CASSVVAGGLGDTQYF
>many|-|TRBJ2-7|TRBV12-3/TRBV12-4
TGTGCCAGCAGCGGATATTACGAGCAGTACTTC
CASSGYYEQYF
>-|-|TRBJ2-5|TRBV28
TGTGCCGGCGGAGACAGGATCAAAGAGACCCAGTACTTC
CAGGDRIKETQYF
>-|-|TRBJ2-2|TRBV13
TGTGCCAGCAGCTCCCCCACTCTCAGGGCCCCCGGGGAGCTGTTTTTT
CASSSPTLRAPGELFF
>many|-|TRBJ2-1|TRBV2
TGTGCCAGCACCCCTCCCCGGAGGGGCGACTATAACAATGAGCAGTTCTTC
CASTPPRRGDYNNEQFF
>-|-|TRBJ1-2|TRBV6-1
TGTGCCGGCAGTGAAGGAGCCCGAGGAGGAGATACCTTC
CAGSEGARGGDTF
>few|-|TRBJ2-6|TRBV12-3/TRBV12-4
TGTGCCAGCAGTCTCTTAGGGTCCGGGGCCAACGTCCTGACTTTC
CASSLLGSGANVLTF
>many|TRBD1|TRBJ2-5|TRBV6-1
TGTGCCAGCAGTGGAACAGGGGGCCGGGAGACCCAGTACTTC
CASSGTGGRETQYF
>many|-|TRBJ1-5|TRBV12-3/TRBV12-4
TGTGCCAGCAGTCCGAGGGGTGGCCTGCAGCCCCAGCATTTT
CASSPRGGLQPQHF
>many|TRBD1|TRBJ1-1|TRBV27
TGTGCCAGCAGTCGACAGGGAAGATACACTGAAGCTTTCTTT
CASSRQGRYTEAFF